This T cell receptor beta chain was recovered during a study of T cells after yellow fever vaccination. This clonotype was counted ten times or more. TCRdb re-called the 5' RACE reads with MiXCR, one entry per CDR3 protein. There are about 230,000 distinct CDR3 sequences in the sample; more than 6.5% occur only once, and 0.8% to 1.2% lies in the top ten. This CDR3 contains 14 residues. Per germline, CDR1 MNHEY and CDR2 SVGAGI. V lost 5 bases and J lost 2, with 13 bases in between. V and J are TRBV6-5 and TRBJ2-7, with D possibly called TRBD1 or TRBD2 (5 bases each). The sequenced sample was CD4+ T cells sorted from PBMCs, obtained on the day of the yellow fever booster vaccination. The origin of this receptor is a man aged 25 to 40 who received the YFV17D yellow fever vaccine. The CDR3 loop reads CASSMSQGPYEQYF. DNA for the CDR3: TGTGCCAGCAGTATGAGTCAGGGACCCTACGAGCAGTACTTC.